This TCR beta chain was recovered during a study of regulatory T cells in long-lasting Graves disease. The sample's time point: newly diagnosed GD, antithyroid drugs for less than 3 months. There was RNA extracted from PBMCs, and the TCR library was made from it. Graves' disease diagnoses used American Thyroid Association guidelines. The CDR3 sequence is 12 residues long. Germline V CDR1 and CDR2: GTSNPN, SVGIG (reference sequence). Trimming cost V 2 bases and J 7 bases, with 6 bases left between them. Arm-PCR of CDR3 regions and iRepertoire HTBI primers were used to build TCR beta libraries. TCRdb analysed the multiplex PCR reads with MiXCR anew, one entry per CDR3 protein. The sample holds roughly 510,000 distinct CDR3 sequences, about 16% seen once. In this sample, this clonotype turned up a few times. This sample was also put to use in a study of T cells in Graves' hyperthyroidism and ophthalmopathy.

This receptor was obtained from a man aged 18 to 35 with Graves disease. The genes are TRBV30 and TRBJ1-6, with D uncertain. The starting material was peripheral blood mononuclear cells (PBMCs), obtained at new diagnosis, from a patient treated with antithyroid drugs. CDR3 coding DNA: TGTGCCTGGAGTTGGGAAAATTCACCCCTCCACTTT. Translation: CAWSWENSPLHF. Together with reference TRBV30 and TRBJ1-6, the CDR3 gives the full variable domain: SQTIHQWPATLVQPVGSPLSLECTVEGTSNPNLYWYRQAAGRGLQLLFYSVGIGQISSEVPQNLSASRPQDRQFILSSKKLLLSDSGFYLCAWSWENSPLHFGNGTRLTVT.